This note documents a single T cell receptor (beta chain) sequence. This entry is derived from a study of blood T cell repertoires in COVID-19. About the research overall: From the United States, Italy and Spain came samples of acute and convalescent COVID-19. In each case, the material was cDNA or gDNA derived from T cells, B-cell-depleted T cells, or PBMCs.

Assay used: immunoSEQ multiplex PCR; TCRdb lists only in-frame clones, some missing. The table records about 150,000 clones, about 86% of them present only once. Individuals aged roughly 18 to 90 years were recruited from approximately 24 US areas. CDR1 is ENHRY, CDR2 SYGVKD, per germline. CDR3 length equals 13 residues. With 5 bases removed from V and 6 bases from J, the gap between germline ends came to 13 bases. J is TRBJ1-1 and V is TRBV10-3, with D uncertain. The sequence was collected from a man in his fifties or sixties who had recovered from COVID-19. Sequencing was carried out using PBMCs or T cells enriched from blood (not recorded which). The CDR3: CAISLTGRAEAFF. As DNA, the CDR3 is TGTGCCATCAGTCTGACGGGGAGGGCTGAAGCTTTCTTT.